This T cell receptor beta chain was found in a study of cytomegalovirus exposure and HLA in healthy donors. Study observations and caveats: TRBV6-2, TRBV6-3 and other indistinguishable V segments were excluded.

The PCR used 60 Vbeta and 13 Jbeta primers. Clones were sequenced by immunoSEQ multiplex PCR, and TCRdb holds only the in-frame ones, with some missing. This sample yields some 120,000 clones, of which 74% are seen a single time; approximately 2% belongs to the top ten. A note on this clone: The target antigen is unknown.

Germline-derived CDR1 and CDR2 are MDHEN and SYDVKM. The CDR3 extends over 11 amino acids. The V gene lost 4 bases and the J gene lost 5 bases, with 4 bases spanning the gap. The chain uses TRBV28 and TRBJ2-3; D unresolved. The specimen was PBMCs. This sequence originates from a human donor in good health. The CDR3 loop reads CASSSVDTQYF. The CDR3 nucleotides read TGTGCCAGCAGTTCAGTAGATACGCAGTATTTT.